This T cell receptor beta chain was recovered during a study of T cell responses to AZD1222 COVID-19 vaccine (dated by TCRdb to about 2021). A note on the overall study: AZD1222 recipients with second doses at about 4 weeks or about 12 weeks were pooled, because spike-specific TCR depth and breadth did not differ between schedules. TCR sequencing was performed for some 250 trial participants, of whom about 200 were given two doses of AZD1222 and 26 were given two doses of MenACWY control vaccine. Enrollment into the trials was organized by age into subgroups of 18-55, 56-69 and 70-plus years, and those subgroups contained approximately 160, 26 and 62 TCR-sequenced participants, respectively. The study at large found these results: CD4 TCRs associated with the vaccine covered the entire spike protein, and the dominant responses were in regions 160-218 and 743-854. The 56-69-year group was small, and its depth increase did not reach significance, likely because of low power. Conclusions about previously exposed vaccinees are limited because only a handful of AZD1222 recipients were SARS-CoV-2 seropositive at baseline. Most participants were white British and females outnumbered males, and the authors suggested that clonal diversity may have been underestimated. Because no samples from the day 14 peak response were available, repertoires could be characterized only after the peak T cell response. Epitopes outside the regions mutated in the B.1.351 and B.1.1.7 variants were reportedly recognized by nearly half of the unique spike-specific TCRs. A significant rise in spike-specific TCR breadth and depth was observed after two AZD1222 doses relative to day 0 and relative to MenACWY recipients.

To note about this clone: Which antigen it targets is not known. No base quality information exists; no much larger clone differs at one position.

The CDR3 regions of human TCRbeta chains were analyzed by immunosequencing. Concerning the study's data processing: TCRs in the repertoires were compared against a reference library of SARS-CoV-2-specific TCRs that had been generated with the MIRA antigen-specificity platform. Breadth was defined as the fraction of unique TCRs that were SARS-CoV-2-associated. Depth was defined as the fraction of total T cells that were SARS-CoV-2-associated. Using the MIRA data, every spike-specific TCR was mapped to the spike region that the TCR reacted to and assigned to either a CD4 or a CD8 class. Log10-transformed breadth and depth values were compared by one-way ANOVA with Sidak's multiple comparisons tests. What TCRdb holds here is the immuneACCESS table cut down to in-frame rearrangements. Part of the clones is not present; checked against another copy, under half of the missing clones reflect an unresolved V gene, and the others are unexplained. Clone size and the V and J calls come from that table; the DNA yielded D and trimming. Across this sample there are about 84,000 clones, with 70% to 90% seen only once. The ten top clones hold approximately 1.5% of the sample.

V is pared back by 4 bases and J by 13 bases, with 14 bases lying between the germline termini. Inclusive of the bounding cysteine and phenylalanine, the CDR3 is 13 residues long. The sequence is cut down to CDR3 DNA, 39 bases in frame from base 1. CDR1 and CDR2, looked up from the germline V gene, are SGHAT and FQNNGV. The label giving this sample's time point can be read as: baseline before first vaccination. Vaccinee samples were obtained from the UK trials COV001 and COV002, which included a single-blind randomized controlled phase 2/3 trial of AZD1222 (ChAdOx1 nCoV-19) in healthy adults. For TCRbeta chain sequencing, PBMC samples from trial participants were taken at day 0 and at day 28 after the second dose.

Here the sequenced sample was peripheral blood, taken on day 0 of AZD1222 vaccination. The rearrangement combines TRBV11-2 with TRBJ1-6; no D gene is confidently identified. The TCR comes from an adult in good health. The CDR3 reads CASSSLRARPLHF. The DNA is TGTGCCAGCAGCTCCCTGAGGGCGCGGCCCCTCCACTTT.